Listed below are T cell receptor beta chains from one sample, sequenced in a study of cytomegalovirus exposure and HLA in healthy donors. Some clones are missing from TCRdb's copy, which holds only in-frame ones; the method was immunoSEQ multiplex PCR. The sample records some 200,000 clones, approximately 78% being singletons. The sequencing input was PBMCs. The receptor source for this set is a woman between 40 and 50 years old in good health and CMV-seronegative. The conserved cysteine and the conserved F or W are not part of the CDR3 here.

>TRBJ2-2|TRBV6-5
ASSYSRVLAGELF
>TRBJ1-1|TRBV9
ASSHPSGTVYMNTEAF
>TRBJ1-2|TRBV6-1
ASSEAWDSGGYT
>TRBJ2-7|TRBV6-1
ASSQDSSYEQY
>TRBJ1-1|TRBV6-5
ASTVLDRDTEAF
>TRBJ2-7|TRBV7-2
ASSRNRGPYEQY
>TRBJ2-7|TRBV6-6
ASSYFPGSSYEQY
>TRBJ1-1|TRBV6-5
ASSLNPGNTEAF
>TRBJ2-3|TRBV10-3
AIGASGRTDTQY
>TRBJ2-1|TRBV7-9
ASSPGYNEQF
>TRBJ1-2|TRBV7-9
ASSFKTGSYSPKNYGYT
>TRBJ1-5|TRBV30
AWSGGDPSNQPQH
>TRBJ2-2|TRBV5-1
ASTTTTNTGELF
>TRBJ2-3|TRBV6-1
ASTPGLADTDTQY
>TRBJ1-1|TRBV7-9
ASKTGTMNTEAF
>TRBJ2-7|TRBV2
AVPGQGYEQY
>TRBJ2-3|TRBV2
ASKATGPDTQY
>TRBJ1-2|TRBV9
ASSPEVAGDPYGYT
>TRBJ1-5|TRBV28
ASTPTGSGRQPQH
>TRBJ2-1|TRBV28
ATLRTGSYNEQF
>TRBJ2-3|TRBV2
ASRGAGTQY
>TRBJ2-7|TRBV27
ASHRLAGRYEQY
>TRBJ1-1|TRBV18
ASSPLQGMNTEAF
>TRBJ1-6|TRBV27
ASSLGPGGWNSPLH
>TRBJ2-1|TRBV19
ASSIVLLGGGPNEQF
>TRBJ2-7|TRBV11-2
ASSRAMGGVGYEQY
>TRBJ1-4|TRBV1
TSSQVTSIRDRLNEELF
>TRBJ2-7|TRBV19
ASSIARAYEQY
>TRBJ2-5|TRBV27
ASIDRGRETQY
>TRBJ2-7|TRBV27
ASSRVISYEQY
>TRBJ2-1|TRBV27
ASSLSWGGEQF
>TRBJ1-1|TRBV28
ASSSLTSHTEAF
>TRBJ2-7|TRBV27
ASSFDRVREQY
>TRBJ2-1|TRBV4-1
ASSPREDGGEQF
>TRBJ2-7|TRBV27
ARNRQGRGEQY
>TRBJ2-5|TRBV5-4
ASSPGGGSLNYQETQY
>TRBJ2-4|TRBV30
AWSVRTAGIQY
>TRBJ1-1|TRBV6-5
ASSGPTRAEAF
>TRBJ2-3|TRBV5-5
ASSLEYRGTDTQY
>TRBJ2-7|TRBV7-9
ASSSTGSEQY
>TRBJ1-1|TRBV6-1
ASSEGTVGRAF
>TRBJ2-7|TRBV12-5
ASGLVLGSGSSYEQY
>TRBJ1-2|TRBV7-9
ASSLLFGQGFGYT
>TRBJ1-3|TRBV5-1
ASTRDSGNTIY
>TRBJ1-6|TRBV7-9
SSSSQGVFSPLH
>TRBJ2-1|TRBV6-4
ASSPVGEGDEQF
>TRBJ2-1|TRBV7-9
ASSLVAGDDNEQF
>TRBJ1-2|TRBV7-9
SSSLGQAGNT
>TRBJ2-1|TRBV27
ASSPGTVYNEQF
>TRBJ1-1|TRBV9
ASNLNPGGQLNTEAF
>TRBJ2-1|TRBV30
AWSVTGRNEQF
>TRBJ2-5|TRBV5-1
ASSLARGQGETQY
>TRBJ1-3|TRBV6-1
ASHSLSGNTIY
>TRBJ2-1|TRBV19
ASTSGAPTNEQF
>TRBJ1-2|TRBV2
ASSEGQKYYGYT
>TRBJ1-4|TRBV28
ASSTGGELF
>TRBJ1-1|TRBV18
ASSPLIRGGGMNTEAF